These T cell receptor beta chains were read from a single sample in a study of blood T cell repertoires in COVID-19. Some clones are missing from TCRdb's copy, which holds only in-frame ones; the method was immunoSEQ multiplex PCR. The sample has over 130,000 clones, around 78% seen once. Material for sequencing was peripheral blood. These receptors originate from a woman older than 75 with active or convalescent COVID-19. Both conserved end residues are part of each CDR3. A D gene is named only where the DNA matches it firmly. Where a row states a size, it is once, few, many or the class of an expanded clone; other rows omit it.

j_call,clone_size,d_call,v_call,cdr3_nt,cdr3_aa
TRBJ1-5,NA,TRBD1,TRBV7-3,TGTGCCAGCAGCGCTACAGGGGGAGCAAATCAGCCCCAGCATTTT,CASSATGGANQPQHF
TRBJ2-1,NA,NA,TRBV30,TGTGCCTGGAGTAGGAACAGCGAGCAGTTCTTC,CAWSRNSEQFF
TRBJ2-7,few,TRBD1,TRBV18,TGTGCCAGCTCACCAAGACAGGGGGGGAGAGTGCGTGAGCAGTACTTC,CASSPRQGGRVREQYF
TRBJ1-4,few,TRBD1,TRBV30,TGTGCCTGGTCCGGGACAGGGGTACCAAAACTGTTTTTT,CAWSGTGVPKLFF
TRBJ2-3,NA,NA,TRBV12-3/TRBV12-4,TGTGCCAGCACTAGCACAGATACGCAGTATTTT,CASTSTDTQYF
TRBJ1-3,once,TRBD1,TRBV2,TGTGCCAGCAGGGAACAGGGGGTGAACGGAAACACCATATATTTT,CASREQGVNGNTIYF
TRBJ2-5,once,NA,TRBV2,TGTGCCAGCATTTTACAGGGCCTACTTGAAGAGACCCAGTACTTC,CASILQGLLEETQYF
TRBJ2-7,many,TRBD2,TRBV6-2/TRBV6-3,TGTGCCAGCAGTTACTCGTTCGGCGGGGTCGGGAGGATCCGTTCCTCCTACGAGCAGTACTTC,CASSYSFGGVGRIRSSYEQYF
TRBJ1-5,NA,NA,TRBV30,TGTGCCTGGAGTGTCGGGGGGAAGTTGCGGAATCAGCCCCAGCATTTT,CAWSVGGKLRNQPQHF
TRBJ2-1,NA,NA,TRBV3-1/TRBV3-2,TGTGCCAGCAGCCAACTAAATGAGCAGTTCTTC,CASSQLNEQFF
TRBJ1-4,NA,NA,TRBV7-3,TGTGCCAGCAGCTCAGCGGCGAAGAAACTGTTTTTT,CASSSAAKKLFF
TRBJ2-7,NA,NA,TRBV3-1/TRBV3-2,TGTGCCAGCAGCCAAGGAAGGGGGTCGGGCGAGCAGTACTTC,CASSQGRGSGEQYF
TRBJ1-2,many,NA,TRBV5-6,TGTGCCAGCAGCTACCCTGAGGGGGGGGATGTCTTTGGCTACACCTTC,CASSYPEGGDVFGYTF
TRBJ1-6,NA,NA,TRBV30,TGTGCCTGGTTGGCGGAGGCCGATCAGGGGTCACCCCTCCACTTT,CAWLAEADQGSPLHF
TRBJ2-3,NA,NA,TRBV19,TGTGCCAGTAGTATGGGACAAAGCACAGATACGCAGTATTTT,CASSMGQSTDTQYF
TRBJ1-5,NA,NA,TRBV7-2,TGTGCCAGCAGCTTAGTACGGGAGCAGCCCCAGCATTTT,CASSLVREQPQHF
TRBJ1-4,NA,NA,TRBV5-1,TGCGCCAGCAGCCCTCGACCCGGAGAGAAAAAACTGTTTTTT,CASSPRPGEKKLFF
TRBJ2-2,NA,TRBD1,TRBV13,TGTGCCAGCAGCTTTAACAGGGGCACCGGGGAGCTGTTTTTT,CASSFNRGTGELFF
TRBJ2-7,NA,NA,TRBV2,TGTGCCAGCAGCGAAAACCAGGGGAGTCTACGCGAGCAGTACTTC,CASSENQGSLREQYF
TRBJ2-2,many,NA,TRBV27,TGTGCCAGCAGTTTATCCAGGGGCTGGACCGGGGAGCTGTTTTTT,CASSLSRGWTGELFF
TRBJ2-3,NA,NA,TRBV10-2,TGCGCCAGCTCAGGGCCCCGGTCGACTAGCACAGATACGCAGTATTTT,CASSGPRSTSTDTQYF
TRBJ1-3,NA,NA,TRBV19,TGTGCCAGTAGTATGGAGGGGCGATACTCTGGAAACACCATATATTTT,CASSMEGRYSGNTIYF
TRBJ2-7,NA,TRBD1,TRBV18,TGTGCCAGCTCACCACTAGGACAGGGGGACAACGAGCAGTACTTC,CASSPLGQGDNEQYF
TRBJ1-2,NA,NA,TRBV30,TGTGCCTGGAGTGTACAAGCTGGGGGCAACTATGGCTACACCTTC,CAWSVQAGGNYGYTF
TRBJ1-4,few,TRBD1,TRBV7-2,TGTGCCAGCAGCTCCCAGACAGGGGTTAATGAAAAACTGTTTTTT,CASSSQTGVNEKLFF
TRBJ2-3,NA,TRBD1,TRBV7-9,TGTGCCAGCAGCTCACAGGGGCACACAGATACGCAGTATTTT,CASSSQGHTDTQYF
TRBJ1-6,once,NA,TRBV12-3/TRBV12-4,TGTGCCAGCAGTTTATTAGGGGGTTCACCCCTCCACTTT,CASSLLGGSPLHF
TRBJ1-1,once,TRBD1,TRBV5-8,TGTGCCAGCAGCTTGGTGAACTTGTCGGGACAGAGAATGAACACTGAAGCTTTCTTT,CASSLVNLSGQRMNTEAFF
TRBJ2-3,NA,NA,TRBV5-1,TGCGCCAGCAGCGCTTTACAGGGAGCGGGCACAGATACGCAGTATTTT,CASSALQGAGTDTQYF
TRBJ1-6,NA,NA,TRBV6-5,TGTGCCAGCAGTTACACTACAGGGTCACCCCTCCACTTT,CASSYTTGSPLHF
TRBJ2-1,once,TRBD1,TRBV27,TGTGCCAGCAGTTTTCCCGGACAGGGGGCAGATGAGCAGTTCTTC,CASSFPGQGADEQFF
TRBJ1-1,NA,NA,TRBV6-2/TRBV6-3,TGTGCCAGCAGTGAGGAATATGAAGCTTTCTTT,CASSEEYEAFF
TRBJ1-6,NA,TRBD1,TRBV7-2,TGTGCCAGCAGCTCGACAGGGGTTGGTTCACCCCTCCACTTT,CASSSTGVGSPLHF
TRBJ2-2,few,NA,TRBV2,TGTGCCAGCAGTCGCGCAGGGGCCACCGGGGAGCTGTTTTTT,CASSRAGATGELFF
TRBJ2-2,once,TRBD1,TRBV7-3,TGTGCCAGCAGCTCAGGGGGCGTGGGCGGGGAGCTGTTTTTT,CASSSGGVGGELFF
TRBJ1-2,NA,NA,TRBV6-5,TGTGCCAGCAGTTCCAGGCTGGGTGGCTACACCTTC,CASSSRLGGYTF
TRBJ2-7,NA,TRBD1,TRBV5-4,TGTGCCAGCAGCCACCAGACAGGGATGTTAAGCGAGCAGTACTTC,CASSHQTGMLSEQYF
TRBJ2-7,NA,NA,TRBV18,TGTGCCAGCTCAGTAGATCCGGTCAAGGAGCAGTACTTC,CASSVDPVKEQYF
TRBJ1-3,NA,NA,TRBV24-1,TGTGCCACCAGTGATTTCCAGGGCCGGCTAGGAAACACCATATATTTT,CATSDFQGRLGNTIYF
TRBJ1-1,once,NA,TRBV3-1/TRBV3-2,TGTGCCAGCAGCCAAGATCGGTACAGGTTCACTGAAGCTTTCTTT,CASSQDRYRFTEAFF
TRBJ2-7,NA,NA,TRBV30,TGTGCCTGGACTACAGGTCCTTTAGAGCAGTACTTC,CAWTTGPLEQYF
TRBJ2-3,NA,TRBD2,TRBV10-3,TGTGCCATCAGTGCGGGGGCGGGGGGGCCGTTCGGCACAGATACGCAGTATTTT,CAISAGAGGPFGTDTQYF
TRBJ2-1,NA,TRBD1,TRBV5-1,TGCGCCAGCACGGGACAGGGGGCAGGAGATGAGCAGTTCTTC,CASTGQGAGDEQFF
TRBJ1-1,NA,NA,TRBV5-1,TGCGCCAGCAGCTTGTGGGGGGAGATTTTAAACACTGAAGCTTTCTTT,CASSLWGEILNTEAFF
TRBJ1-6,NA,NA,TRBV15,TGTGCCACCAGCAGAGAATCGGGGGATTCACCCCTCCACTTT,CATSRESGDSPLHF
TRBJ2-2,NA,NA,TRBV6-5,TGTGCCAGCAGCAGCGTTACCGGGGAGCTGTTTTTT,CASSSVTGELFF
TRBJ1-5,NA,NA,TRBV3-1/TRBV3-2,TGTGCCAGCAGCCAAGTCGGCGGGGTCAATCAGCCCCAGCATTTT,CASSQVGGVNQPQHF